This TCR beta chain was captured in a study of long-term antiretroviral therapy in people with HIV. As to this clone: Its specificity is not known.

General observations from the study: Dominating the repertoire at all time points were the clones that expanded before ART. HIV repertoires covered narrower CDR3 length ranges than controls did.

V was cut by 8 bases and J by 8 bases, with 15 bases left in between. This CDR3 comprises 13 residues. The germline CDR1 and CDR2 sequences are MNHEY and SMNVEV (reference sequence). Running of the v3.0 immunoSEQ assay took place at survey level. Some clones are missing from TCRdb's copy, which holds only in-frame ones; the method was immunoSEQ multiplex PCR. The sample records around 29,000 clones, around three quarters being singletons. Until DNA extraction, the samples held between 1-10 million cryopreserved PBMC. This clonotype originated in a middle-aged man with HIV. The chain has TRBV27 and TRBJ1-4; a weak D match, TRBD1 (6 bases). The sequenced sample was unsorted PBMCs, obtained 0.3 years after starting antiretroviral therapy. CDR3 coding DNA: TGTGCCAGCTCCGACAGGTTGCCCGAAAAACTGTTTTTT. It is translated as CASSDRLPEKLFF.